The present T cell receptor (beta chain) was sequenced within a study of beta chain features in type 1 diabetes (dated by TCRdb to the late 2010s). About the study as a whole: No differences in mean age, gender distribution, total cell number or subset yield were found between patients and healthy donors. The study compared TCRB repertoires of sorted circulating CD4+ T cell subsets between recently diagnosed type 1 diabetes patients and matched healthy donors. Regulatory and stem cell-like memory subsets were obtained from only 8 patients and roughly 8 healthy donors, while naive and central memory subsets were obtained from all 30 or so donors. A total of some 110 million sorted cells were examined across all samples, and the number of cells per subset was strongly correlated with RNA yield.

Concerning this clone: Its binding antigen is unknown. No clone much larger than this one lies a single base away; base qualities are absent. Distinct nucleotide sequences in the sample also encode this CDR3.

The entire isolated RNA was reverse transcribed using the High Capacity cDNA Reverse Transcription Kit, and thus expressed TCRB transcripts were sequenced. Deep immunoSEQ sequencing was applied to naive, central memory and regulatory T cell samples, giving an average of roughly 3.6 million total reads per sample. Sorted cells were lysed in RLT buffer, and RNA was extracted using DNase-treated RNeasy Micro or Mini kits according to cell number. Each cell subset was processed separately to prevent cross-contamination, with patient and healthy donor samples processed together. Using the immunoSEQ multiplex PCR, TCRB sequences were amplified from cDNA into 87-bp fragments spanning the CDR3 region. Sequencing of the amplicons was performed on the Illumina HiSeq platform. The paper's data handling went like this. PCR bias was computationally corrected using synthetic template baselines, reads within Hamming distance 2 were collapsed, and singletons that could not be merged were discarded. Reads were aligned against IMGT so that V, D and J genes, CDR3 length and insertions or deletions at six rearrangement sites could be assigned. Within each subset, clonotype counts were normalized to sorted cell number, after which true diversity and Gini coefficients were computed with the tcR R package. The overlap coefficient, calculated on TCRB nucleotide sequences, was used to quantify repertoire sharing. Out-of-frame TCRB sequences from naive cells were analyzed as a proxy for the pre-selection repertoire. Drawn from immuneACCESS, this table holds only the in-frame rearrangements with V and J called that TCRdb kept. Clones are partly lost; checked studies trace under half to an unresolved V gene and leave the rest unexplained. V and J calls and clone size come straight from that table; D and trimming were deduced from the DNA. This sample has 400,000 to 550,000 clones in its table, and over 9.5% of those were observed once. Clones ranked in the top ten supply about 0.042% of the sample.

The full study reports these points: Sequencing cDNA rather than genomic DNA could over-represent highly expressing activated cells, although activation and CD3 levels did not differ between groups. Because the HLA sub-analyses included only small numbers of individuals, any influence of HLA type on TCRB rearrangement was left unresolved. At VDJ recombination sites, patients with type 1 diabetes made fewer insertions and deleted more nucleotides, a pattern implying thymic rearrangement abnormalities. Naive, central memory and regulatory TCRB repertoires appeared to be more similar among patients than among healthy donors. Shorter templates might be favored by PCR, yet because patient and control samples were amplified and corrected together, any such skew would affect both groups equally. In all four CD4+ subsets, TCRB CDR3 length was moderately but significantly shorter in type 1 diabetes patients.

CDR1 and CDR2 were assigned from the germline V gene as SNHLY and FYNNEI. The germline ends are 7 bases apart after V is trimmed by 3 bases and J by 5 bases. There are 12 amino acids in the CDR3, from cysteine to phenylalanine inclusive. Kept here is only the CDR3 DNA, which spans 36 bases and is read in frame from base 1. Each donor gave one peripheral blood draw, roughly 120 mL on average, collected into heparinised tubes. Using a panel that included CD45RO, CCR7, CD25, CD127, CD95 and CD27, naive, central memory, regulatory and stem cell-like memory CD4+ T cells were sorted on a BD FACSAria II. All sorted populations exceeded 98% purity. PBMCs were separated immediately by Lymphoprep density gradient centrifugation and were stained directly, without being cultured. So that batch effects would be minimized, each experiment stained and sorted samples in pairs, pairing one healthy donor with one patient.

The sample was naive CD4+ T cells from blood. The intended sense of this specimen's cell subset or site label: true naive CD4+ T cells. The TCR comes from a woman between 18 and 29 years old in good health. The rearranged segments are TRBV2 and TRBJ2-5; the D gene remains uncertain. The nucleotides are TGTGCCAGCAGTGATCGTGGGGAGACCCAGTACTTC. The encoded protein is CASSDRGETQYF.